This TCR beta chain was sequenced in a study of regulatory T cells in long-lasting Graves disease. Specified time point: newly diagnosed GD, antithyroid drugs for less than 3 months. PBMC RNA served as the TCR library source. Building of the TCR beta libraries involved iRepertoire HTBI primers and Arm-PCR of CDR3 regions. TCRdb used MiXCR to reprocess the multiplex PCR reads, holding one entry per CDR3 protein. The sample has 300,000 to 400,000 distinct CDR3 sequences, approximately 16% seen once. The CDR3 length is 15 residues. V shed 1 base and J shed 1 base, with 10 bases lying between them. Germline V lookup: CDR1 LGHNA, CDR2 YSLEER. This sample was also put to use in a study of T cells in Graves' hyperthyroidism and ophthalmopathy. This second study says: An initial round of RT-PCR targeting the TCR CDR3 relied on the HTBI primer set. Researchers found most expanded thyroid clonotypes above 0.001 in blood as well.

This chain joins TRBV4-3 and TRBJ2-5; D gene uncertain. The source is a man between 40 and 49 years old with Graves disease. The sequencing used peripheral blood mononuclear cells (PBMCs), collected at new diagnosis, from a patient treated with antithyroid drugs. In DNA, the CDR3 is TGCGCCAGCAGCCAAGGGTCCGGCAGCCAAGAGACCCAGTACTTC. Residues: CASSQGSGSQETQYF.